This note documents a single T cell receptor beta chain sequence. Its binding antigen is unknown. Base qualities are missing; no much larger clone stands one base away. The data originate from a study of blood T cell repertoires in COVID-19 (TCRdb year 2020). Concerning the study at large: Samples covering the acute and convalescent phases of COVID-19 were provided by collaborators in the United States, Italy and Spain. The material from the prospective study consisted of cDNA or gDNA derived from T cells, B-cell-depleted T cells, or PBMCs. The dataset comprised deeply sampled blood TCRbeta repertoires from subjects exposed to, actively infected with, or recovered from COVID-19. The repertoires were released in a freely available public database intended as a resource for research on the immune response to SARS-CoV-2. Samples came from the ongoing ImmuneRACE study (first 160 participants) plus 1,254 subjects from 6 global collaborators. Nearly every sample came with metadata listing a de-identified subject ID, COVID-19 status, age in years and sex. Where available, HLA class I and class II types were taken from metadata supplied by the sample provider and were not determined by assay-based typing. Findings and caveats that apply to the study as a whole: How much clinical and demographic metadata was included differed by source and by participant, and the metadata was provided uncurated.

Participants in the prospective study were enrolled through a virtual design, were aged about 18 to 90 years, and lived in some 24 United States geographic areas. To assign participants to cohorts, the prospective study relied on clinical history that participants themselves reported in a screening survey and a study questionnaire. Recovered participants in ImmuneRACE Cohort 3 were defined as having two consecutive negative NP/OP PCR tests, clearance from a healthcare professional, or resolution of symptoms. Mobile phlebotomists in the prospective study collected whole blood, serum and a nasopharyngeal or oropharyngeal swab from every participant. Additional blood draws and questionnaires over an approximately 2-month period could optionally be provided by prospective study participants. Before DNA extraction, prospective study blood samples were shipped either frozen or at room temperature. TCRbeta CDR3 regions were amplified from genomic DNA using the immunoSEQ Assay, a bias-controlled multiplex PCR. The paper's data handling went like this. Within the assay, amplification of reference gene primers was used to estimate how many nucleated cells each sample contained. To quantify the absolute abundance of each unique TCRbeta CDR3 rearrangement, sequence reads were collapsed and filtered. For each sample, productive Simpson clonality was calculated by taking the square root of Simpson's diversity index across productive rearrangements. TCRdb obtained this table from immuneACCESS and retained in-frame rearrangements with V and J assigned. These tables miss some clones; where compared with another copy, unresolved V genes account for less than half of the shortfall, and the remainder is unexplained. V, J and clone size derive from that table, while D and trimming were established from the DNA sequence. The sample table contains around 300,000 clones; only one count was recorded for 85% to 90% of them. The ten largest clonotypes hold over 9% of the sample.

Including cysteine and phenylalanine, the CDR3 has 14 amino acids. Only the CDR3 region is kept as DNA, spanning 42 bases read in frame from base 1. V drops 4 bases and J drops 4 bases, leaving 14 bases in between. Taken from the germline V gene (reference sequence), the CDR1 and CDR2 loops are MNHNY and SVGAGI. This TCR came from a woman younger than 45 who had recovered from COVID-19. The sequencing input was PBMCs or T cells enriched from blood (not recorded which). The chain uses TRBV6-6 and TRBJ2-7, with TRBD1 perhaps the D gene, on 6 matching bases. The CDR3 corresponds to CASSFFRDIYEQYF. The bases read TGTGCCAGCAGTTTCTTCCGGGACATTTACGAGCAGTACTTC.